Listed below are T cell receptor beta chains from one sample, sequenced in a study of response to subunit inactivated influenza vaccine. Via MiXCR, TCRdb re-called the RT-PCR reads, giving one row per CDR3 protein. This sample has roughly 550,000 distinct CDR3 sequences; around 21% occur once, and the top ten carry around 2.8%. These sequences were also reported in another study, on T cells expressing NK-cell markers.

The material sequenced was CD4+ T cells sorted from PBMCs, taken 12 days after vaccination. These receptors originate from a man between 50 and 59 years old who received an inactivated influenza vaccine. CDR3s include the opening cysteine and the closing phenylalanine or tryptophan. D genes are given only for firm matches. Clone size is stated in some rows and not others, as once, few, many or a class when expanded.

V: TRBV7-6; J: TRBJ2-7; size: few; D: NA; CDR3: CASSHTFRPYEQYF; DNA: TGTGCCAGCAGTCATACGTTCCGGCCATACGAGCAGTACTTC
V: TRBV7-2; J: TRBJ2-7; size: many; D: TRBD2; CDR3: CASSSAGGYEQYF; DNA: TGTGCCAGCAGCTCGGCCGGGGGGTACGAGCAGTACTTC
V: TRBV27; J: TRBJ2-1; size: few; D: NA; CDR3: CASSLEYTPAYNEQFF; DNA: TGTGCCAGCAGTTTAGAGTATACTCCTGCCTACAATGAGCAGTTCTTC
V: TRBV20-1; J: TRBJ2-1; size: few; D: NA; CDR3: CSARPAGRVSPEQFF; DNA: TGCAGTGCTAGACCCGCCGGGCGGGTCTCACCCGAGCAGTTCTTC
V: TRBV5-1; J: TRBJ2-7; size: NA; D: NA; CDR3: CASSLESDTYEQYF; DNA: TGCGCCAGCAGCTTGGAATCGGATACCTACGAGCAGTACTTC
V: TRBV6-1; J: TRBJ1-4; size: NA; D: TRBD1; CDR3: CASRGRDRVHEKLFF; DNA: TGTGCCAGCAGGGGCCGGGACAGGGTGCATGAAAAACTGTTTTTT
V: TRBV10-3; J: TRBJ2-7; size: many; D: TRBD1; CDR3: CAISATGGLTYEQYF; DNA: TGTGCCATCAGTGCTACAGGGGGCCTTACGTACGAGCAGTACTTC
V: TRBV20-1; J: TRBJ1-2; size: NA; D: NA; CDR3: CSAYRTENYGYTF; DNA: TGCAGTGCTTACCGGACAGAGAACTATGGCTACACCTTC
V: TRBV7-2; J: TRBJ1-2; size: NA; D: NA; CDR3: CASSLVQGYGYTF; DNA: TGTGCCAGCAGCTTAGTTCAGGGCTATGGCTACACCTTC
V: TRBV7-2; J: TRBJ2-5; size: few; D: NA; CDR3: CASSLDIRETQYF; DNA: TGTGCCAGCAGCTTAGATATCCGTGAGACCCAGTACTTC
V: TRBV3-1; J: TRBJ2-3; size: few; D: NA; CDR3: CASSRQRTDTQYF; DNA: TGTGCCAGCAGCCGACAGCGCACAGATACGCAGTATTTT
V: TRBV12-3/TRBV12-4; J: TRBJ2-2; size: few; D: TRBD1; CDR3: CASSLQGARTGELFF; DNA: TGTGCCAGCAGTTTACAGGGGGCGCGCACCGGGGAGCTGTTTTTT
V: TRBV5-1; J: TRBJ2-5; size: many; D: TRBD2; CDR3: CASSPGTSKETQYF; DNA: TGCGCCAGCAGTCCCGGGACTAGTAAAGAGACCCAGTACTTC
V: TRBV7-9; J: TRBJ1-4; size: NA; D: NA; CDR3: CASSLGAEKLFF; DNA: TGTGCCAGCAGCTTGGGCGCAGAAAAACTGTTTTTT
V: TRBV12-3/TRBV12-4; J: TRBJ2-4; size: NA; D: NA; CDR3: CASSFKNIQYF; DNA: TGTGCCAGCAGCTTTAAAAACATTCAGTACTTC
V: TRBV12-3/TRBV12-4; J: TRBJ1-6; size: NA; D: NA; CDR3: CASTPGGTDNSPLHF; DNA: TGTGCCAGCACCCCCGGGGGAACCGATAATTCACCCCTCCACTTT
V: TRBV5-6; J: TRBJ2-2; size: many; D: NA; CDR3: CASSLALENTGELFF; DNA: TGTGCCAGCAGCTTGGCCTTAGAGAACACCGGGGAGCTGTTTTTT
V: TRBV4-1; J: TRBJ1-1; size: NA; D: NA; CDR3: CASSQDQRGKAFF; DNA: TGCGCCAGCAGCCAAGACCAGAGGGGGAAAGCTTTCTTT
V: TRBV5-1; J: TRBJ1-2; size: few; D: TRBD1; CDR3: CASSYAGGASQGYTF; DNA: TGCGCCAGCAGCTATGCAGGGGGCGCAAGTCAGGGCTACACCTTC
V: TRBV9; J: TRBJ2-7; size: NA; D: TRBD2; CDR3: CASSPRGGFGEQYF; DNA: TGTGCCAGCAGCCCCCGGGGGGGATTCGGCGAGCAGTACTTC
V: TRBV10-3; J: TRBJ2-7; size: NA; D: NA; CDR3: CAISFSGDEQYF; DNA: TGTGCCATCAGTTTTAGTGGGGACGAGCAGTACTTC
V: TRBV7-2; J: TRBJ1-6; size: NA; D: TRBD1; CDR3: CASSLLGQGGSPLHF; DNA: TGTGCCAGCAGCTTATTGGGACAGGGTGGTTCACCCCTCCACTTT
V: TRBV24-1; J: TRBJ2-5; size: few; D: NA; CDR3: CATSDRTSQETQYF; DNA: TGTGCCACCAGTGATCGGACAAGCCAAGAGACCCAGTACTTC
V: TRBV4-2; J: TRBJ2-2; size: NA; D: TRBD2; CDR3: CASSQETSGGATGELFF; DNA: TGTGCCAGCAGCCAAGAGACTAGCGGGGGCGCCACCGGGGAGCTGTTTTTT
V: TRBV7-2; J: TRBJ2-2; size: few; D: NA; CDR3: CASSLNGALAGELFF; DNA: TGTGCCAGCAGCTTAAACGGGGCGCTGGCCGGGGAGCTGTTTTTT
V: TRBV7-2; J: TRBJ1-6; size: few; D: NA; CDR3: CASSLGEGLTYNSPLHF; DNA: TGTGCCAGCAGCTTAGGAGAGGGGTTAACATATAATTCACCCCTCCACTTT
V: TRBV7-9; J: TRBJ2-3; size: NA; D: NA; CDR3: CASSPPVVTDTQYF; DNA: TGTGCCAGCAGCCCCCCAGTGGTTACAGATACGCAGTATTTT
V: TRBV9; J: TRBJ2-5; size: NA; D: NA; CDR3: CASSVGVHETQYF; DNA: TGTGCCAGCAGCGTAGGAGTCCACGAGACCCAGTACTTC
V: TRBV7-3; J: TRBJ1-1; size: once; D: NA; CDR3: CASSLSSGNTEAFF; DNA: TGTGCCAGCAGCTTAAGCTCAGGCAACACTGAAGCTTTCTTT
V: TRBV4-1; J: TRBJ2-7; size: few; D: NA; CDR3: CASSQDLGRGEQYF; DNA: TGCGCCAGCAGCCAAGATCTCGGGAGAGGCGAGCAGTACTTC
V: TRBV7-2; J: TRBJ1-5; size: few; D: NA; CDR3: CASSRTDQCQHF; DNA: TGTGCCAGCAGTCGGACAGATCAGTGCCAGCATTTT
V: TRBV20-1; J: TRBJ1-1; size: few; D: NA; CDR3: CSARDSTNTEAFF; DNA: TGCAGTGCTAGAGATTCAACGAACACTGAAGCTTTCTTT
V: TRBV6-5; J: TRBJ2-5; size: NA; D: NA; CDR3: CASSYPTRRETQYF; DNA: TGTGCCAGCAGTTACCCGACTAGACGGGAGACCCAGTACTTC
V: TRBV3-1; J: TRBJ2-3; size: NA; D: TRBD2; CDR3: CASSQVAGGYTDTQYF; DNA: TGTGCCAGCAGCCAAGTAGCGGGGGGCTACACAGATACGCAGTATTTT
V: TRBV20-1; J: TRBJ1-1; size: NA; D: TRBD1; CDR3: CSARDPGTANTEAFF; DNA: TGCAGTGCTAGAGATCCCGGGACAGCCAACACTGAAGCTTTCTTT
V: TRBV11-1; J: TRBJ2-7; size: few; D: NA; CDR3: CASSSTRGGSYEQYF; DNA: TGTGCCAGCAGCTCTACCCGAGGGGGCTCCTACGAGCAGTACTTC
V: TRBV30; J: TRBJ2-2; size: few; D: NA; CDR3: CAWSSPGTLNTGELFF; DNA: TGTGCCTGGAGTTCCCCCGGGACATTAAACACCGGGGAGCTGTTTTTT
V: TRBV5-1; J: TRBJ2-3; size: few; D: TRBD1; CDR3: CASSLVGQITDTQYF; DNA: TGCGCCAGCAGCTTGGTGGGACAGATCACAGATACGCAGTATTTT
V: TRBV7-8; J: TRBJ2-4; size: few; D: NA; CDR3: CASSPRGKNIQYF; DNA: TGTGCCAGCAGCCCCCGGGGAAAAAACATTCAGTACTTC
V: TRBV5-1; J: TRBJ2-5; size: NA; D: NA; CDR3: CASSLGGHQQVTQYF; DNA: TGCGCCAGCAGCTTGGGAGGACACCAACAAGTGACCCAGTACTTC
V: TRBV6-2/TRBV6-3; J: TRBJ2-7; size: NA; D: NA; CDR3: CACSFWTKASVLRSEQYF; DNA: TGTGCCTGCAGCTTCTGGACTAAGGCCTCCGTACTAAGGTCCGAGCAGTACTTC
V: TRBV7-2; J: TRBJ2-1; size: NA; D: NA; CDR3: CASSLMAGVSNEQFF; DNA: TGTGCCAGCAGCTTAATGGCAGGTGTTAGCAATGAGCAGTTCTTC
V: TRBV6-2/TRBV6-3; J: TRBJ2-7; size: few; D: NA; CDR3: CASRTNIAYEQYF; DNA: TGTGCCAGCAGGACGAACATAGCCTACGAGCAGTACTTC
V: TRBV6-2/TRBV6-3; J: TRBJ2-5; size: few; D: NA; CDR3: CASSSPGRTSRETQYF; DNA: TGTGCCAGCAGTTCGCCGGGACGAACCAGCCGAGAGACCCAGTACTTC
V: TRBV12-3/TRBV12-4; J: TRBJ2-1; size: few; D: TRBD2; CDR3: CASSPPLAGVYEQFF; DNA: TGTGCCAGCAGTCCGCCCCTAGCGGGAGTCTATGAGCAGTTCTTC
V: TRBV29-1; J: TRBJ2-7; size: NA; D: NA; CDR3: CSVQRPGAEQYF; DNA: TGCAGCGTCCAACGACCAGGGGCCGAGCAGTACTTC
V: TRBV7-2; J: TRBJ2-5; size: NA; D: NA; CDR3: CASSLSVGEVETQYF; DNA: TGTGCCAGCAGCTTGAGTGTGGGGGAGGTTGAGACCCAGTACTTC
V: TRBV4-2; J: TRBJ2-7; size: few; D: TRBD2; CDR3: CASSQGGASGRYEQYF; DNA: TGTGCCAGCAGCCAGGGGGGGGCTAGCGGGAGATACGAGCAGTACTTC
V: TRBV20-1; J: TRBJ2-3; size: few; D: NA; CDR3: CSARKPHGPDTQYF; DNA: TGCAGTGCTAGAAAACCTCATGGCCCAGATACGCAGTATTTT
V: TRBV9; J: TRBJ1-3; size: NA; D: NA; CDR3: CASSVAPAQSSGNTIYF; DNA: TGTGCCAGCAGCGTAGCCCCGGCCCAGAGCTCTGGAAACACCATATATTTT
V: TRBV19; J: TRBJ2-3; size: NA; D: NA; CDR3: CASSIDRLDTQYF; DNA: TGTGCCAGTAGTATAGATCGTCTAGATACGCAGTATTTT
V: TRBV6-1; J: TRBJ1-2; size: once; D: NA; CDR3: CASSADNQVRGYTF; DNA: TGTGCCAGCAGTGCGGACAACCAGGTTCGGGGCTACACCTTC